This is a list of T cell receptor beta chains from one sample in a study of metastatic and nonmetastatic thyroid tumors. With MiXCR, TCRdb called clones anew from the PCR reads. The data contain 15,000 to 20,000 clones, just under 35% of them singletons. Sequences were obtained from tumor tissue. These receptors were taken from a male donor with papillary thyroid cancer or a benign thyroid nodule (not recorded which). Some clones in this sample may be carry-over from other donors' samples. Both conserved end residues are part of each CDR3. D genes are given only for firm matches. The size entry is marked missing in some rows and otherwise reads once, few, many or a size class.

j_gene | v_gene | d_gene | len | abundance | CDR3aa | CDR3nt
TRBJ1-4 | TRBV7-9 | NA | 14 | many | CASSLAGSTEKLFF | TGTGCCAGCAGCTTAGCGGGCAGTACTGAAAAACTGTTTTTT
TRBJ2-3 | TRBV6-1 | NA | 13 | few | CASSGLIVDTQYF | TGTGCCAGCAGTGGACTGATAGTAGATACGCAGTATTTT
TRBJ2-3 | TRBV6-4 | NA | 15 | few | CASSDGGGPTDTQYF | TGTGCCAGCAGTGACGGGGGGGGCCCCACAGATACGCAGTATTTT
TRBJ2-2 | TRBV20-1 | NA | 15 | NA | CSARGGGADTGELFF | TGCAGTGCCCGAGGGGGGGGCGCGGACACCGGGGAGCTGTTTTTT
TRBJ2-1 | TRBV18 | TRBD2 | 15 | NA | CASSPGTSGYNEQFF | TGTGCCAGCTCACCAGGGACTAGCGGCTACAATGAGCAGTTCTTC
TRBJ2-6 | TRBV5-1 | NA | 15 | medium-sized | CASSLDGSGANVLTF | TGCGCCAGCAGCTTGGACGGGTCGGGGGCCAACGTCCTGACTTTC
TRBJ1-2 | TRBV5-8 | TRBD1 | 13 | once | CASSLDRNGGYTF | TGTGCCAGCAGCCTGGACAGGAACGGGGGCTACACCTTC
TRBJ2-1 | TRBV20-1 | TRBD2 | 14 | once | CSASGTTVYNEQFF | TGCAGTGCTTCCGGGACTACCGTTTACAATGAGCAGTTCTTC
TRBJ2-1 | TRBV11-2 | NA | 18 | NA | CASSLGFWGVSSYNEQFF | TGTGCCAGCAGCTTAGGGTTTTGGGGGGTGAGCTCCTACAATGAGCAGTTCTTC
TRBJ1-2 | TRBV5-6 | TRBD1 | 16 | NA | CASSRGQSPDSYGYTF | TGTGCCAGCAGCCGGGGACAGAGCCCGGATAGCTATGGCTACACCTTC
TRBJ2-3 | TRBV20-1 | TRBD1 | 15 | many | CSERGQGPGTDTQYF | TGCAGTGAAAGGGGACAGGGGCCGGGCACAGATACGCAGTATTTT
TRBJ2-6 | TRBV28 | TRBD2 | 19 | many | CASSLRLAGGLSGANVLTF | TGTGCCAGCAGTTTAAGGCTAGCGGGAGGGCTATCTGGGGCCAACGTCCTGACTTTC
TRBJ1-4 | TRBV6-1 | NA | 15 | many | CASSATDGQMEKLFF | TGTGCCAGCAGCGCGACCGACGGACAAATGGAAAAACTGTTTTTT
TRBJ1-2 | TRBV4-1 | NA | 13 | NA | CASSQINSYGYTF | TGCGCCAGCAGCCAGATTAATTCCTATGGCTACACCTTC
TRBJ2-7 | TRBV7-9 | NA | 14 | many | CASSQNPGSYEQYF | TGTGCCAGCAGCCAGAACCCGGGATCCTACGAGCAGTACTTC
TRBJ2-7 | TRBV11-2 | NA | 14 | many | CASSFSSGTYEQYF | TGTGCCAGCAGCTTTTCCTCCGGGACCTACGAGCAGTACTTC
TRBJ1-4 | TRBV6-5 | TRBD1 | 15 | medium-sized | CASSYGDRANEKLFF | TGTGCCAGCAGTTACGGAGACAGGGCTAATGAAAAACTGTTTTTT
TRBJ2-1 | TRBV6-1 | TRBD1 | 17 | many | CASSDPTGKGSYNEQFF | TGTGCCAGCAGTGACCCGACAGGGAAAGGGTCCTACAATGAGCAGTTCTTC
TRBJ2-5 | TRBV20-1 | TRBD2 | 14 | many | CSARAGGGQETQYF | TGCAGTGCTAGAGCGGGAGGGGGACAAGAGACCCAGTACTTC
TRBJ2-2 | TRBV4-1 | NA | 16 | NA | CASSQGTASNTGELFF | TGCGCCAGCAGCCAAGGGACAGCGTCGAACACCGGGGAGCTGTTTTTT
TRBJ2-3 | TRBV2 | NA | 12 | few | CASRTDTDTQYF | TGTGCCAGCAGGACAGATACAGATACGCAGTATTTT
TRBJ1-2 | TRBV29-1 | NA | 12 | few | CSVEPFGRGYTF | TGCAGCGTTGAACCGTTCGGGCGCGGCTACACCTTC
TRBJ2-7 | TRBV4-1 | TRBD2 | 17 | NA | CARSQDHRDYMSYEQYF | TGCGCCAGAAGCCAAGACCACCGGGACTACATGTCCTACGAGCAGTACTTC
TRBJ1-6 | TRBV5-1 | NA | 14 | NA | CASSAGTFNSPLHF | TGCGCCAGCAGCGCCGGGACCTTTAATTCACCCCTCCACTTT
TRBJ2-2 | TRBV7-7 | NA | 14 | many | CASSLSLTAGELFF | TGTGCTAGCAGCTTATCCCTGACAGCCGGGGAGCTGTTTTTT
TRBJ1-1 | TRBV14 | NA | 13 | few | CASSSRPYAQAFF | TGTGCCAGCAGCTCCCGGCCTTATGCCCAAGCTTTCTTT
TRBJ1-2 | TRBV7-8 | NA | 15 | NA | CASRPRTGNAYGYTF | TGTGCCAGCAGACCCCGAACAGGGAATGCATATGGCTACACCTTC
TRBJ2-3 | TRBV6-4 | TRBD2 | 14 | NA | CASSGTSGTDTQYF | TGTGCCAGCAGTGGGACTAGCGGGACAGATACGCAGTATTTT
TRBJ2-6 | TRBV6-1 | TRBD1 | 16 | NA | CVSSLTGGSGANVLTF | TGTGTCAGTTCCCTAACAGGGGGCTCTGGGGCCAACGTCCTGACTTTC
TRBJ1-1 | TRBV20-1 | TRBD1 | 14 | few | CSATRDSSLPEAFF | TGCAGTGCTACAAGGGACAGTTCCCTACCTGAAGCTTTCTTT
TRBJ2-3 | TRBV5-1 | NA | 12 | many | CASSLPADTQYF | TGCGCCAGCAGCCTCCCGGCGGATACGCAGTATTTT
TRBJ2-2 | TRBV20-1 | TRBD2 | 14 | NA | CSARGLAGTGELFF | TGCAGTGCTAGAGGACTAGCGGGCACCGGGGAGCTGTTTTTT
TRBJ2-1 | TRBV11-3 | NA | 13 | NA | CASILARECEQFF | TGTGCCAGCATCTTAGCCAGGGAGTGCGAGCAGTTCTTC
TRBJ2-1 | TRBV11-2 | NA | 15 | once | CASSFTGGPGNEQFF | TGTGCCAGCAGCTTTACCGGAGGTCCAGGCAATGAGCAGTTCTTC
TRBJ2-2 | TRBV12-3/TRBV12-4 | TRBD2 | 14 | NA | CASRLAENTGELFF | TGTGCCAGCAGACTAGCGGAGAACACCGGGGAGCTGTTTTTT
TRBJ2-1 | TRBV20-1 | NA | 14 | many | CSARRDSSYNEQFF | TGCAGTGCGAGGAGGGACTCCTCTTACAATGAGCAGTTCTTC
TRBJ2-5 | TRBV5-1 | NA | 12 | once | CASSLEGETQYF | TGCGCCAGCAGCTTGGAGGGGGAGACCCAGTACTTC
TRBJ1-2 | TRBV15 | NA | 16 | NA | CATSIVWTGTNYGYTF | TGTGCCACCAGCATAGTCTGGACGGGGACTAACTATGGCTACACCTTC
TRBJ1-4 | TRBV27 | NA | 14 | many | CASSRLGTNEKLFF | TGTGCCAGCAGCCGTTTAGGGACTAATGAAAAACTGTTTTTT
TRBJ2-1 | TRBV5-1 | TRBD1 | 16 | NA | CASSLGTGGSYNEQFF | TGCGCCAGCAGCTTGGGGACAGGGGGATCCTACAATGAGCAGTTCTTC
TRBJ2-7 | TRBV10-3 | TRBD1 | 16 | few | CATSRHDRAGYYEQYF | TGTGCCACCAGCAGACACGACAGGGCAGGCTACTACGAGCAGTACTTC
TRBJ1-3 | TRBV5-1 | NA | 15 | medium-sized | CASRLDRHSGNTIYF | TGCGCCAGTAGATTGGACAGACACTCTGGAAACACCATATATTTT
TRBJ2-1 | TRBV20-1 | NA | 13 | NA | CSATQAALNEQFF | TGCAGTGCCACGCAGGCGGCCCTCAATGAACAGTTCTTC
TRBJ1-5 | TRBV10-1 | NA | 12 | few | CSSSDRGSPQHF | TGCTCCAGCAGTGATCGGGGCTCACCCCAGCATTTT
TRBJ1-2 | TRBV6-1 | TRBD1 | 15 | few | CASSDRDRAIVSYTF | TGTGCCAGCAGTGATAGGGACAGGGCTATTGTAAGCTACACCTTC
TRBJ2-3 | TRBV7-9 | NA | 17 | NA | CASSFTIVVGRSDTQYF | TGTGCCAGCAGCTTTACGATAGTTGTGGGTAGATCTGATACGCAGTATTTT
TRBJ1-3 | TRBV20-1 | TRBD1 | 16 | NA | CSARGSDRGPGNTIYF | TGCAGTGCTAGAGGATCCGACAGGGGGCCTGGAAACACAATATATTTT
TRBJ2-7 | TRBV7-2 | TRBD2 | 18 | medium-sized | CASSLGGGRAVGGNEQYF | TGTGCCAGCAGCTTGGGGGGAGGGCGAGCCGTTGGAGGAAACGAGCAGTACTTC
TRBJ2-7 | TRBV5-1 | NA | 13 | NA | CASIREASYEQYF | TGCGCCAGCATCAGGGAGGCTTCCTACGAGCAGTACTTC
TRBJ2-1 | TRBV27 | NA | 14 | few | CASKSVRDYNEQFF | TGTGCCAGCAAAAGCGTTAGGGACTACAATGAGCAGTTCTTC
TRBJ2-5 | TRBV29-1 | NA | 11 | many | CSVEGKETQYF | TGCAGCGTTGAAGGAAAAGAGACCCAGTACTTC
TRBJ2-5 | TRBV12-3/TRBV12-4 | NA | 18 | few | CASSRGQGVSGREETQYF | TGTGCCAGCAGTAGGGGACAGGGGGTTAGCGGGAGGGAAGAGACCCAGTACTTC
TRBJ2-6 | TRBV6-4 | TRBD1 | 17 | few | CASSETGDISGANVLTF | TGTGCCAGCAGTGAGACAGGGGACATCTCTGGGGCCAACGTCCTGACTTTC
TRBJ2-6 | TRBV11-3 | NA | 15 | medium-sized | CASSLKGSGANVLTF | TGTGCCAGCAGCTTAAAAGGCTCTGGGGCCAACGTCCTGACTTTC
TRBJ1-2 | TRBV28 | NA | 11 | NA | CASSRTYGYTF | TGTGCCAGCAGTCGAACATATGGCTACACCTTC
TRBJ1-2 | TRBV2 | NA | 14 | NA | CASSDDGSPYGYTF | TGTGCCAGCAGTGATGACGGCAGCCCCTATGGCTACACCTTC
TRBJ1-1 | TRBV4-2 | NA | 16 | NA | CASSQGGRWASTEAFF | TGTGCCAGCAGCCAAGGGGGGCGGTGGGCTAGCACTGAAGCTTTCTTT
TRBJ2-3 | TRBV6-1 | TRBD2 | 16 | few | CASSESGGSYTDTQYF | TGTGCCAGCAGTGAATCGGGAGGGTCCTACACAGATACGCAGTATTTT
TRBJ1-4 | TRBV20-1 | NA | 14 | medium-sized | CSARGDGLNEKLFF | TGCAGTGCTAGAGGGGATGGCCTAAATGAAAAACTGTTTTTT
TRBJ1-1 | TRBV19 | NA | 13 | few | CASKDDVNTEAFF | TGTGCCAGTAAGGATGACGTGAACACTGAAGCTTTCTTT